The 20 T cell receptor beta chains in this list originate from one sample, sequenced in a study of blood T cells in healthy people across ages (dated by TCRdb to the mid-2010s). The method was 5' RACE. Sequencing relied on an Illumina HiSeq 2500. A second PCR of roughly 7 to 11 cycles was run with a J-beta primer mix and a sample-barcoded 5' primer. TCRdb ran its own pipeline on the public reads, namely fastp trimming at Q25 and MiXCR clone calling, and kept in-frame beta chains. Entries that share a CDR3 protein sequence are merged under the most common genes and DNA. The sample records 730,000 or so distinct CDR3 sequences, about 40% of which are singletons. The ten top clones hold 20% to 25% of the sample. Sequencing was done on a sample of blood. Every receptor here comes from a woman in her sixties or seventies in good health.

V usage is TRBV15 and J usage is TRBJ2-2; TRBD1 is a possible D gene (6 bases). CDR1 and CDR2 (germline): LNHNV, YYDKDF (reference sequence). This CDR3 has 15 residues. V was shortened by 0 bases and J by 5 bases, with 10 bases between the two germline ends. In DNA, the CDR3 is TGTGCCACCAGCAGAGATAAGAGGGGGACCGGGGAGCTGTTTTTT. Protein product: CATSRDKRGTGELFF.

This clonotype was seen only a few times. The chain combines TRBV7-9 with TRBJ2-2, with no clear D. CDR3 length: 15 residues. CDR1 SEHNR and CDR2 FQNEAQ come from the germline V gene (reference sequence). Trimming removed 1 base at V and 2 bases at J, with 8 bases between. CDR3 amino acids: CASSLVALNTGELFF. DNA of the CDR3: TGTGCCAGCAGCTTAGTGGCGCTAAACACCGGGGAGCTGTTTTTT.

V is TRBV15 and J is TRBJ2-7, with D possibly TRBD2 on 5 matching bases. V lost 1 base to trimming and J lost 2 bases, with 12 bases between them. This CDR3 spans 15 amino acids. The germline V gene has CDR1 LNHNV and CDR2 YYDKDF (reference sequence). CDR3 amino acids: CATSRGGQGTYEQYF. The CDR3, as DNA: TGTGCCACCAGCAGAGGAGGGCAAGGGACCTACGAGCAGTACTTC. The variable domain in full, with the rest retrieved from reference TRBV15 and TRBJ2-7, is DAMVIQNPRYQVTQFGKPVTLSCSQTLNHNVMYWYQQKSSQAPKLLFHYYDKDFNNEADTPDNFQSRRPNTSFCFLDIRSPGLGDTAMYLCATSRGGQGTYEQYFGPGTRLTVT.

This clonotype showed up just a few times. This chain links TRBV20-1 with TRBJ2-5, with D possibly TRBD2 on 6 matching bases. CDR1 is DFQATT and CDR2 is SNEGSKA in the germline V gene (reference sequence). V was clipped by 6 bases and J by 2 bases, with 16 bases between them. CDR3 length: 14 residues. The CDR3 sequence: CSASLAEGQETQYF. CDR3 in DNA: TGCAGTGCCTCTTTGGCGGAGGGGCAAGAGACCCAGTACTTC.

The rearrangement joins TRBV11-2 to TRBJ2-1; 10 bases align to TRBD2. J gave up 2 bases and V 9 bases, and 1 base lay outside the gene matches. The germline V gene has CDR1 SGHAT and CDR2 FQNNGV. The CDR3 extends over 13 amino acids. In nucleotides, the CDR3 is TGTGCCAGTGGACTAGCGGCCTACAATGAGCAGTTCTTC. Its translation is CASGLAAYNEQFF. Based on the CDR3 plus reference TRBV11-2 and TRBJ2-1, the full variable domain is EAGVAQSPRYKIIEKRQSVAFWCNPISGHATLYWYQQILGQGPKLLIQFQNNGVVDDSQLPKDRFSAERLKGVDSTLKIQPAKLEDSAVYLCASGLAAYNEQFFGPGTRLTVL.

Details on this clonotype: Because it lacks the conserved phenylalanine or tryptophan at the end, this CDR3 is likely a read error. This rearrangement joins TRBV6-2 or TRBV6-3 to TRBJ2-3; 9 nucleotides agree with TRBD2. The CDR3 is 14 amino acids. The germline CDR1 and CDR2 sequences are MNHEY and SVGEGT. The CDR3, as DNA: TGTGCCGGCAGGCCTAGCGGGACGCCAGATACGCAGTATGTT. Translation gives CAGRPSGTPDTQYV.

The chain carries TRBV20-1 and TRBJ2-3; D call uncertain. Trimming stripped 0 bases from V and 4 bases from J, with 5 bases between. CDR1 DFQATT and CDR2 SNEGSKA come from the germline V gene (reference sequence). The CDR3 contains 12 residues. The CDR3 region has the DNA TGCAGTGCTAGAGATGGGCCAGATACGCAGTATTTT. Protein: CSARDGPDTQYF.

The V call is TRBV20-1, the J call TRBJ2-1, with 7 bases identical to TRBD2. The CDR3 consists of 14 residues. Germline assignment: CDR1 DFQATT and CDR2 SNEGSKA (reference sequence). J lost 2 bases, V lost 6 bases, and 7 bases had no gene match. The CDR3 reads CSAPPSGAYNEQFF. The CDR3 DNA follows: TGCAGTGCCCCGCCCAGCGGGGCCTACAATGAGCAGTTCTTC.

This clonotype was counted at least ten times. The chain couples TRBV9 to TRBJ2-5, with unresolved D. The CDR3 runs 14 residues. Germline V gives CDR1 SGDLS, CDR2 YYNGEE. V was cut by 2 bases and J by 4 bases, with 12 bases left in between. The CDR3 DNA is TGTGCCAGCAGCGTTTGGGGTGGACGAGAGACCCAGTACTTC. This codes for CASSVWGGRETQYF.

In this sample, this clonotype turned up once. The chain carries TRBV7-2 and TRBJ2-7; D not resolved. V gave up 0 bases and J gave up 4 bases, with 16 bases separating them. The CDR3 totals 16 residues. Germline CDR1 and CDR2: SGHTA and FQGNSA. This CDR3 is CASSLARDPMGYEQYF. In DNA, the CDR3 is TGTGCCAGCAGCTTAGCGCGAGACCCCATGGGGTACGAGCAGTACTTC.

The genes are TRBV12-5 and TRBJ2-1; D is perhaps TRBD1 or TRBD2 (5 bases each). CDR1 is LGHNT and CDR2 is FRNRAP in the germline V gene. V lost 3 bases, J lost 5 bases, and 14 bases lay in between. The CDR3 is made up of 15 amino acids. Here the CDR3 DNA reads TGTGCTAGTGGTTTAGGGGAGAGCAAGCACAATGAGCAGTTCTTC. As protein: CASGLGESKHNEQFF.

The gene calls are TRBV7-3 and TRBJ2-5; D remains ambiguous. This CDR3 contains 15 residues. Looked up from germline, CDR1 is SGHTA and CDR2 is FQGTGA. Between the trimmed V and J ends, which lost 1 base and 2 bases, there was a span of 11 bases. Here the CDR3 DNA reads TGTGCCAGCAGCTTAATGGGCCAACGGCAAGAGACCCAGTACTTC. This sequence encodes CASSLMGQRQETQYF.

V is TRBV14 and J is TRBJ2-1; D may be TRBD2 (5 bases). Germline CDR1 reads SGHDN; CDR2 reads FVKESK. The CDR3 is 15 amino acids. V was pared by 2 bases and J by 1 base, with 9 bases between. The CDR3 reads CASSQSQRSYNEQFF. CDR3 nucleotides: TGTGCCAGCAGCCAATCGCAGCGGTCCTACAATGAGCAGTTCTTC.

Ten or more counts support this clonotype. This chain links TRBV7-2 with TRBJ2-3, with D unresolved. The germline V and J ends were trimmed by 5 bases and 6 bases, with 9 bases remaining between them. Germline CDR1 and CDR2: SGHTA and FQGNSA. This CDR3 is built from 12 residues. CDR3 amino acids: CASSRLSDTQYF. The CDR3 coding sequence is TGTGCCAGCAGCCGGCTCTCGGATACGCAGTATTTT.

The CDR3 nucleotides read TGCAGTGCGAGGGGTCAGGCATTTGAGCAGTACTTC. It specifies CSARGQAFEQYF. This rearrangement joins TRBV20-1 to TRBJ2-7; D tentatively fits TRBD1 or TRBD2 (5 bases each). This CDR3 spans 12 amino acids. CDR1 is DFQATT, CDR2 SNEGSKA, per germline (reference sequence). Trimming took 6 bases from V and 7 from J, leaving 16 bases between them.

J is TRBJ1-5 and V is TRBV20-1; the D is unclear. Germline V gene data show CDR1 as DFQATT and CDR2 as SNEGSKA (reference sequence). The V end lost 4 bases, the J end lost 6 bases, and 10 bases lay between the germline ends. The CDR3 covers 12 residues. The CDR3 DNA follows: TGCAGTGCTACCCCGGGGAGTCAGCCCCAGCATTTT. This translates into CSATPGSQPQHF.

As DNA, the CDR3 is TGTGCCAGCAGCGTGGGGGACACCTACAATGAGCAGTTCTTC. This sequence encodes CASSVGDTYNEQFF. This chain uses TRBV7-2 with TRBJ2-1, with D maybe TRBD1 (6 bases). Germline V lookup: CDR1 SGHTA, CDR2 FQGNSA. The CDR3 has 14 residues. Trimming pared 5 bases from V and 2 bases from J, leaving 10 bases between.

A few counts support this clonotype. A clone one base away is much larger, so this may be a read error. This chain uses TRBV7-2 with TRBJ2-7, with 8 bases that match TRBD2. The CDR3 covers 15 residues. From germline, CDR1 is SGHTA and CDR2 FQGNSA. The junction had 10 bases not matched to a gene; V was cut back by 2 bases and J by 7 bases. CDR3 sequence (DNA): TGTGCCAGCAGCTTACTAGCGGGCGACTACAATGAGCAGTACTTC. Translation: CASSLLAGDYNEQYF.

The V call is TRBV9, the J call TRBJ1-6; no definite D call. Germline values: CDR1 SGDLS, CDR2 YYNGEE. Between the trimmed V and J ends, which lost 1 base and 5 bases, there was a span of 10 bases. The CDR3 has 15 amino acids. CDR3: CASSVKDLDNSPLHF. The CDR3 DNA is TGTGCCAGCAGCGTAAAGGACCTAGATAATTCACCCCTCCACTTT.

The chain uses TRBV20-1 and TRBJ2-7, with 9 bases matching TRBD2. From germline, CDR1 is DFQATT and CDR2 SNEGSKA (reference sequence). Trimming removed 0 bases from V and 7 bases from J; junction bases left unmatched: 10. The CDR3 runs 15 residues. CDR3 amino acids: CSARDLRGGADEQYF. CDR3 DNA: TGCAGTGCTAGAGATCTCCGCGGGGGGGCAGATGAGCAGTACTTC.